A single sample gave rise to the 21 T cell receptor beta chains below, sequenced in a study of regulatory T cells in long-lasting Graves disease. Time point meaning: persistent/refractory GD, antithyroid drugs over 5 years with positive TRAb. The authors made the TCR library using RNA they extracted from PBMCs. In building TCR beta libraries, iRepertoire HTBI primers were used together with Arm-PCR of CDR3 regions. A single record per CDR3 protein comes from TCRdb applying MiXCR to the multiplex PCR reads. The sample contains hundreds of thousands of distinct CDR3 sequences, roughly 30% of which appear only once. Here the sequenced sample was peripheral blood mononuclear cells (PBMCs), taken when the disease was refractory, from a patient treated with antithyroid drugs. These receptors originate from a female donor with Graves disease.

The chain combines TRBV20-1 with TRBJ2-7; D gene ambiguous. Looked up from germline, CDR1 is DFQATT and CDR2 is SNEGSKA (reference sequence). This CDR3 region has 11 residues. The CDR3 is CSVERQYEQYF. CDR3 DNA sequence: TGCAGCGTCGAGCGCCAATACGAGCAGTACTTC.

The V and J genes are TRBV5-1 and TRBJ2-2; TRBD1 agrees at 7 bases. This CDR3 contains 15 residues. The junction had 4 bases not matched to a gene; V was cut back by 2 bases and J by 3 bases. In germline, CDR1 is SGHRS, CDR2 YFSETQ. The CDR3 spells CASSFRDRHTGELFF. The CDR3 coding sequence is TGCGCCAGCAGCTTCCGGGACAGACACACCGGGGAGCTGTTTTTT.

This clonotype was counted at least ten times. The CDR3 DNA is TGCAGTGCTAGAAAGGACACCGGGGAGCTGTTTTTT. It is translated as CSARKDTGELFF. J is TRBJ2-2 and V is TRBV20-1; D is unclear. The CDR3 is 12 amino acids. Germline lookup yields CDR1 DFQATT and CDR2 SNEGSKA (reference sequence). The V end was cut by 2 bases, the J end by 3 bases, with 4 bases between.

This clonotype was observed a few times. This rearrangement joins TRBV28 to TRBJ1-5, with TRBD1 identical over 10 bases. Looked up from germline, CDR1 is MDHEN and CDR2 is SYDVKM. This CDR3 has 15 residues. Trimming cost V 1 base and J 7 bases; bases outside gene matches: 4. CDR3 DNA sequence: TGTGCCAGCAGTTTATCCCGGACAGGGGGACAGCCCCAGCATTTT. This gives the protein CASSLSRTGGQPQHF.

This chain joins TRBV11-2 and TRBJ2-3, with D tentatively TRBD2 (5 bases). In germline, CDR1 is SGHAT, CDR2 FQNNGV. Deletions cut 5 bases from V and 0 bases from J, with 15 bases between. The CDR3 length is 16 residues. CDR3 coding DNA: TGTGCCAGCAGCAAGAGGCCAGGACTTAGCACAGATACGCAGTATTTT. It is translated as CASSKRPGLSTDTQYF.

V usage is TRBV20-1 and J usage is TRBJ1-1; D is unresolved. CDR3 size: 11 residues. The V gene lost 4 bases and the J gene lost 7 bases, with 10 bases spanning the gap. The germline CDR1 and CDR2 sequences are DFQATT and SNEGSKA (reference sequence). The chain's CDR3 is CSAIGIGEAFF. The CDR3 DNA sequence: TGCAGTGCTATTGGGATTGGTGAAGCTTTCTTT.

This clonotype came up once. The chain joins TRBV3-1 to TRBJ2-7; 8 nucleotides line up with TRBD1. Unmatched junction bases numbered 3, after V lost 3 bases and J lost 2 bases. Per the germline V gene, CDR1 is LGHDT and CDR2 is YNNKEL (reference sequence). The CDR3 loop spans 14 amino acids. CDR3 region: CASSHSTGAYEQYF. The CDR3 DNA is TGTGCCAGCAGCCATTCGACAGGGGCCTACGAGCAGTACTTC.

This clonotype was picked up a small number of times. CDR3 sequence reads: CAWSVWAAGYYGYTF. Here the CDR3 DNA reads TGTGCCTGGAGTGTTTGGGCAGCGGGCTACTATGGCTACACCTTC. The chain has TRBV30 and TRBJ1-2; D is ambiguous. This CDR3 comprises 15 residues. CDR1 GTSNPN and CDR2 SVGIG come from the germline V gene (reference sequence). The ends were cut back, 0 bases at V and 3 bases at J, with 14 bases in the middle.

The chain links TRBV20-1 to TRBJ2-7; 10 bases are a match to TRBD2. This CDR3 contains 16 residues. The V gene's germline CDR1 is DFQATT and CDR2 SNEGSKA (reference sequence). The trim removed 4 bases at V and 2 bases at J, leaving 11 bases unmatched. The CDR3 here is CSANLGLAVSTYEQYF. CDR3 in DNA: TGCAGTGCTAACCTCGGACTAGCGGTATCAACCTACGAGCAGTACTTC.

This clonotype was picked up many times. The chain combines TRBV11-2 with TRBJ1-2; TRBD1 is a possible D gene (6 bases). CDR1 SGHAT and CDR2 FQNNGV come from the germline V gene. CDR3 length: 12 amino acids. V was trimmed by 5 bases and J by 6 bases, leaving 10 bases between them. The CDR3 loop is CASSRQGNGYTF. In DNA, the CDR3 is TGTGCCAGCAGCCGGCAGGGGAATGGCTACACCTTC.

This clonotype was seen at least ten times. The CDR3 reads CASSSGQGEFSPLHF. In DNA, the CDR3 is TGTGCCAGCAGTTCCGGACAGGGAGAATTTTCACCCCTCCACTTT. J is TRBJ1-6 and V is TRBV28; 8 positions agree with TRBD1. CDR3 length equals 15 residues. Trimming took 4 bases from V and 9 from J; bases not matched to a gene: 8. CDR1 MDHEN and CDR2 SYDVKM come from the germline V gene.

This sequence joins TRBV9 and TRBJ1-2; D uncertain. This CDR3 comprises 13 residues. CDR1 and CDR2 from the germline V gene are SGDLS and YYNGEE. V was cut by 0 bases and J by 7 bases, with 10 bases left in between. The CDR3 DNA reads TGTGCCAGCAGCGTAGTCCCGGGAGGTGGCTACACCTTC. It is translated as CASSVVPGGGYTF.

The rearrangement uses TRBV14 and TRBJ1-2; D uncertain. V lost 4 bases to trimming and J lost 6 bases, with 15 bases between them. In germline, CDR1 is SGHDN, CDR2 FVKESK. This CDR3 region has 14 residues. CDR3 residues: CASSRLGPPDGYTF. DNA of the CDR3: TGTGCCAGCAGCCGACTCGGACCCCCCGATGGCTACACCTTC. The full variable domain, with the rest looked up from reference TRBV14 and TRBJ1-2, is EAGVTQFPSHSVIEKGQTVTLRCDPISGHDNLYWYRRVMGKEIKFLLHFVKESKQDESGMPNNRFLAERTGGTYSTLKVQPAELEDSGVYFCASSRLGPPDGYTFGSGTRLTVV.

This clonotype was observed at least ten times. The DNA for the CDR3 is TGCGCCAGCAGTGAAAATGGACAAGCCCAGAGCTACACCTTC. Translation gives CASSENGQAQSYTF. This rearrangement joins TRBV10-2 to TRBJ1-2; a weak D match, TRBD1 (5 bases). Germline CDR1 WSHSY, CDR2 SAAADI. V lost 3 bases and J 9 bases, leaving 17 bases between the germline ends. This CDR3 contains 14 residues.

This clonotype was picked up a small number of times. The chain couples TRBV27 to TRBJ1-1; a weak D match, TRBD1 (6 bases). The CDR3 consists of 14 residues. The V gene's germline CDR1 is MNHEY and CDR2 SMNVEV (reference sequence). With 2 bases removed from V and 11 bases from J, the gap between germline ends came to 18 bases. CDR3 amino acids: CASSLRQGAQGAFF. DNA of the CDR3: TGTGCCAGCAGTTTACGGCAGGGAGCGCAGGGGGCTTTCTTT.

The chain links TRBV10-3 to TRBJ1-3; tentatively, D is TRBD1 (6 bases). The CDR3 is made up of 13 amino acids. Germline V CDR1 and CDR2: ENHRY, SYGVKD. V gave up 4 bases and J gave up 4 bases, with 8 bases separating them. The CDR3 region has the DNA TGTGCCATCAGTGGGACAGCCGGAAACACCATATATTTT. Translating gives CAISGTAGNTIYF.

This clonotype was seen many times. The J gene is TRBJ2-6, the V gene TRBV2; D perhaps matches TRBD2 (6 bases). This CDR3 has 14 amino acids. With 9 bases removed from V and 0 bases from J, the gap between germline ends came to 9 bases. Per the germline V gene, CDR1 is SNHLY and CDR2 is FYNNEI. The CDR3 nucleotides are TGTGCCAGAGACGGGGGCTCTGGGGCCAACGTCCTGACTTTC. Residues: CARDGGSGANVLTF.

This clonotype was seen only a few times. V and J are TRBV3-1 and TRBJ1-2; maybe TRBD1 (5 bases). CDR3 size: 14 residues. V was shortened by 1 base and J by 4 bases, with 10 bases between the two germline ends. Germline CDR1 reads LGHDT; CDR2 reads YNNKEL (reference sequence). This CDR3 is CASSQVAGPYGYTF. The CDR3 DNA is TGTGCCAGCAGCCAAGTCGCAGGGCCCTATGGCTACACCTTC.

This clonotype has a handful of counts. The rearrangement joins TRBV6-1 to TRBJ1-6; D unclear. The V end was cut by 9 bases, the J end by 8 bases, with 14 bases between. Germline assignment: CDR1 MNHNS and CDR2 SASEGT. The CDR3 runs 13 residues. CDR3 nucleotides: TGTGCCAGTCTAAAGGAGCTGGATTCACCCCTCCACTTT. As protein: CASLKELDSPLHF.

The chain links TRBV6-5 to TRBJ1-2; 7 bases fit TRBD1. The CDR3 has 15 residues. Germline CDR1 reads MNHEY; CDR2 reads SVGAGI. Trimming took 2 bases from V and 4 from J; bases not matched to a gene: 7. CDR3 DNA sequence: TGTGCCAGCAGTTACCCCCGACAGGGATTCTATGGCTACACCTTC. Residues: CASSYPRQGFYGYTF.

This clonotype was detected only a few times. The chain couples TRBV12-3 or TRBV12-4 to TRBJ1-5, with 10 nucleotides matching TRBD1. V was clipped by 4 bases and J by 5 bases; unmatched bases: 8. The CDR3 contains 16 residues. The CDR3 sequence is CASSSPDRGPDQPQHF. The CDR3 nucleotides read TGTGCCAGCAGTTCGCCTGACAGGGGGCCTGATCAGCCCCAGCATTTT.